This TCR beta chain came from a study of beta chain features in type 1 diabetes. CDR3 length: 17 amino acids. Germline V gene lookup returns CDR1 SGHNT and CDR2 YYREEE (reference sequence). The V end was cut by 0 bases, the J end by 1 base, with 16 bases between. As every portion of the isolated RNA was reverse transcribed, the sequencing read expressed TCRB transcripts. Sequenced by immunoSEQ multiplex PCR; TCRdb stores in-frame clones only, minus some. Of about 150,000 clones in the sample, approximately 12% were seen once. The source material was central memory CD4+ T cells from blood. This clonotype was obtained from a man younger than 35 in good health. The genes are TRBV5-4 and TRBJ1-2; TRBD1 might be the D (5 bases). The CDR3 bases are TGTGCCAGCAGCTTGGCCATGAGGCAGGGACTTAACTATGGCTACACCTTC. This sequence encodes CASSLAMRQGLNYGYTF.